These T cell receptor beta chains were read from a single sample in a study of shared clonotypes between healthy human individuals. The assay was immunoSEQ multiplex PCR, and TCRdb's table has in-frame clones only and misses some. The data show around 700,000 clones, around 72% seen once. The specimen sequenced was memory CD4+ T cells sorted from blood. These receptors originate from a woman aged 25-40 years in good health. The CDR3 runs from the conserved cysteine through the conserved F or W. A D gene is named only where the DNA matches it firmly. The listing skips clone size in some rows; elsewhere it reads once, few, many or a size class.

J	length	V	size	D	DNA	CDR3
TRBJ2-1	15	TRBV27	NA	TRBD2	TGTGCCAGCAGGTTAAGCGGGAGCTCCTACAATGAGCAGTTCTTC	CASRLSGSSYNEQFF
TRBJ1-4	13	TRBV29-1	NA	NA	TGCAGCGTTGACCCCCAGGGAGGTGAAAAACTGTTTTTT	CSVDPQGGEKLFF
TRBJ1-1	13	TRBV30	NA	TRBD1	TGTGCCTGGAGACAGGGGGCCCGCACTGAAGCTTTCTTT	CAWRQGARTEAFF
TRBJ2-1	14	TRBV5-1	NA	NA	TGCGCCAGCAGCAGGGACTCTACCTACAATGAGCAGTTCTTC	CASSRDSTYNEQFF
TRBJ1-1	16	TRBV28	once	TRBD1	TGTGCCAGCTTCGCATCGACGGGACAGACGAACACTGAAGCTTTCTTT	CASFASTGQTNTEAFF
TRBJ2-5	13	TRBV11-2	once	NA	TGTGCCAGCAGCTCCGGGCCTCAAGAGACCCAGTACTTC	CASSSGPQETQYF
TRBJ1-1	14	TRBV5-1	once	NA	TGCGCCAGCAGCTTGGCCCGGGGCGAGACTGAAGCTTTCTTT	CASSLARGETEAFF
TRBJ2-7	11	TRBV2	NA	NA	TGTGCCAGCACCGAGGGCCCTGAGCAGTACTTC	CASTEGPEQYF
TRBJ2-1	14	TRBV7-9	few	TRBD1	TGTGCCAGCAGCTTAGGGACAGGGTTCGATGAGCAGTTCTTC	CASSLGTGFDEQFF
TRBJ2-3	13	TRBV5-1	NA	NA	TGCGCCAGCAGCTATAGCGGCACAGATACGCAGTATTTT	CASSYSGTDTQYF
TRBJ1-5	13	TRBV18	once	NA	TGTGCCAGCTCCCCGGATAGCAATCAGCCCCAGCATTTT	CASSPDSNQPQHF
TRBJ2-6	13	TRBV7-9	once	NA	TGTGCCAGCAGCGACTCTGGGGCCAACGTCCTGACTTTC	CASSDSGANVLTF
TRBJ2-7	15	TRBV9	NA	TRBD2	TGTGCCAGCAGCGGGGGACTAGCGCAAGCCTACGAGCAGTACTTC	CASSGGLAQAYEQYF
TRBJ2-3	16	TRBV9	NA	NA	TGTGCCAGCAGCGAACAGGCTACAGGGTCCACAGATACGCAGTATTTT	CASSEQATGSTDTQYF
TRBJ2-7	12	TRBV25-1	NA	NA	TGTGCCAGCAGTGCAACTTTCTACGAGCAGTACTTC	CASSATFYEQYF
TRBJ2-7	12	TRBV7-9	few	NA	TGTGCCAGCAGCCCCACTCTCTACGAGCAGTACTTC	CASSPTLYEQYF
TRBJ2-7	16	TRBV28	NA	TRBD2	TGTGCCAGCAGTTGGGACTACCGAATTAGGTCCTACGAGCAGTACTTC	CASSWDYRIRSYEQYF
TRBJ2-6	18	TRBV11-2	NA	NA	TGTGCCAGCAGCTCCCCCCTAAAGAAGAAAGGGGGGGCCAACGTCCTGACTTTC	CASSSPLKKKGGANVLTF
TRBJ1-4	13	TRBV18	few	NA	TGTGCCAGCTCACCCAACTCGGGGGAAAAACTGTTTTTT	CASSPNSGEKLFF
TRBJ1-4	15	TRBV27	NA	NA	TGTGCCAGCAGTCCCCGTGGAGGCGTAAATGAAAAACTGTTTTTT	CASSPRGGVNEKLFF
TRBJ1-2	15	TRBV5-1	few	TRBD1	TGCGCCAGCAGCAGAACGACCGGGACAGGGAGAGGCTACACCTTC	CASSRTTGTGRGYTF
TRBJ2-1	14	TRBV5-1	NA	NA	TGCGCCAGCAACAAAGGAGGGGGTAAGGATGAGCAGTTCTTC	CASNKGGGKDEQFF
TRBJ2-1	16	TRBV7-2	NA	TRBD2	TGTGCCAGCAGCTTAGGGGCTAGCGGCCGGTACTTCGAGCAGTTCTTC	CASSLGASGRYFEQFF
TRBJ1-2	12	TRBV28	once	NA	TGTGCCAGCAGTTTAGGGGTTCGTGGCTACACCTTC	CASSLGVRGYTF
TRBJ2-2	16	TRBV9	NA	TRBD2	TGTGCCAGCAGCGTGGGTAGCGGGAGAAGCACCGGGGAGCTGTTTTTT	CASSVGSGRSTGELFF
TRBJ2-3	13	TRBV11-1	NA	NA	TGTGCCAGCAGCCGTAGACACACAGATACGCAGTATTTT	CASSRRHTDTQYF
TRBJ1-5	15	TRBV28	many	NA	TGTGCCAGCAGTTTACCCGAGCTTAGCAATCAGCCCCAGCATTTT	CASSLPELSNQPQHF
TRBJ1-6	14	TRBV30	NA	NA	TGTGCCTGGAGTGTACTGCCCTCTAATTCACCCCTCCACTTT	CAWSVLPSNSPLHF
TRBJ2-7	16	TRBV27	NA	TRBD2	TGTGCCAGCAGCTATCAGGGGACTAGCGGGACCTACGAGCAGTACTTC	CASSYQGTSGTYEQYF
TRBJ2-7	14	TRBV21-1	NA	NA	TGTGCCAGCAGCAGGAGCCTTGGGGACTACGAGCAGTACTTC	CASSRSLGDYEQYF
TRBJ2-2	13	TRBV28	NA	NA	TGTGCCAGCAGTTTGCACGGGGGCCGGGAGCTGTTTTTT	CASSLHGGRELFF
TRBJ2-7	14	TRBV2	NA	NA	TGTGCCAGCAAAAGGACAGGAGACGGGGGCGAGCAGTACTTC	CASKRTGDGGEQYF
TRBJ2-2	15	TRBV10-2	NA	NA	TGCGCCAGCAGTGATCGACAGGCCGACACCGGGGAGCTGTTTTTT	CASSDRQADTGELFF
TRBJ2-1	15	TRBV27	NA	TRBD2	TGTGCCAGCAGCCGAATAGCGGGAGAATACAATGAGCAGTTCTTC	CASSRIAGEYNEQFF
TRBJ1-5	14	TRBV28	once	NA	TGTGCCAGCAGTCCGCCTATGGGGGTTTCGCCCCAGCATTTT	CASSPPMGVSPQHF
TRBJ2-5	15	TRBV7-6	NA	TRBD2	TGTGCCAGCAGCAGACCGGGACTAGAACGAGAGACCCAGTACTTC	CASSRPGLERETQYF
TRBJ2-6	17	TRBV7-9	NA	NA	TGTGCCAGCAGCTACGGGTTTCCAGGGGTTGGGGCCAACGTCCTGACTTTC	CASSYGFPGVGANVLTF
TRBJ1-4	16	TRBV6-5	few	NA	TGTGCCAGCAGTTCCCTGGGAGGTGCAACTAATGAAAAACTGTTTTTT	CASSSLGGATNEKLFF
TRBJ1-1	14	TRBV6-1	NA	NA	TGTGCCAGCAGTGGACCTACAGGGAACACTGAAGCTTTCTTT	CASSGPTGNTEAFF
TRBJ1-1	13	TRBV29-1	NA	NA	TGCAGCGTTACCAGGGCTATGAACACTGAAGCTTTCTTT	CSVTRAMNTEAFF
TRBJ1-1	15	TRBV7-9	once	NA	TGTGCCAGCAGCTTAGACCTGCGGCGGGGGACTGAAGCTTTCTTT	CASSLDLRRGTEAFF
TRBJ2-4	16	TRBV2	few	TRBD1	TGTGCCAGCACTCTGGACAGGGGGCAAACAGGAAACATTCAGTACTTC	CASTLDRGQTGNIQYF
TRBJ2-3	14	TRBV10-3	NA	NA	TGTGCCATTAAACCGGCTTTTAGCACAGATACGCAGTATTTT	CAIKPAFSTDTQYF
TRBJ2-7	16	TRBV5-4	NA	TRBD2	TGTGCCAGCAGCTTGGGCGGGACTAGCACTCACTACGAGCAGTACTTC	CASSLGGTSTHYEQYF
TRBJ1-1	15	TRBV9	NA	NA	TGTGCCAGCAGTGCCGGGATGGACATGAACACTGAAGCTTTCTTT	CASSAGMDMNTEAFF
TRBJ1-5	14	TRBV6-5	NA	NA	TGTGCCAGCAGTTACGCGAGCAGCAATCAGCCCCAGCATTTT	CASSYASSNQPQHF
TRBJ2-2	14	TRBV2	NA	NA	TGTGCCAGCAGTGGACTACAGGGAACCGGGGAGCTGTTTTTT	CASSGLQGTGELFF
TRBJ2-7	14	TRBV5-8	NA	TRBD1	TGTGCCAGCAGCCTGGACAGGGGGAAACACGAGCAGTACTTC	CASSLDRGKHEQYF